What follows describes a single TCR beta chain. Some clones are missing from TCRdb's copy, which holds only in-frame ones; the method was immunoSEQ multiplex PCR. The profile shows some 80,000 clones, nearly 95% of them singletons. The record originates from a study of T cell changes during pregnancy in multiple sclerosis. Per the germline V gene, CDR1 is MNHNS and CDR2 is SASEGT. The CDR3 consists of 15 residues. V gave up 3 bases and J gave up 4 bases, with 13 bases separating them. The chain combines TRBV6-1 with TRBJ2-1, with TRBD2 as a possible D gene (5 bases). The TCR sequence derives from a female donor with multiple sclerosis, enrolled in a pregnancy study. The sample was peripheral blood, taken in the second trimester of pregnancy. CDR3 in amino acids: CASSERGMKYNEQFF. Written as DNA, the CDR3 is TGTGCCAGCAGTGAGCGAGGGATGAAGTACAATGAGCAGTTCTTC.